This record looks at one T cell receptor (beta chain) sequence and its context. What it binds is not known. This sample stems from a study of T cells in localized non-small cell lung cancer. Adjacent lung tissue lacking atypia was obtained at a distance of at least 2 cm from the tumor margin. Study-wide results and limits: Uninvolved adjacent lung showed the highest T cell clonality, exceeding tumor.

V gave up 5 bases and J gave up 4 bases, with 8 bases separating them. Germline-derived CDR1 and CDR2 are MNHGY and SAAAGT. This CDR3 is 12 amino acids long. TCRdb's table, derived via immunoSEQ multiplex PCR, lists solely in-frame clones and lacks some. Found here are about 3,300 clones, roughly 29% of them singletons; the top ten hold about an eighth. V gene TRBV6-8 combines with J gene TRBJ1-2; weak D call: TRBD1 (5 bases). Sequencing was performed on normal lung tissue next to the tumor, taken before any cancer treatment. This TCR came from a woman aged 35-70 years with stage I lung adenocarcinoma. CDR3 DNA: TGTGCCAGCAGTAACAGGTTCTATGGCTACACCTTC. Translating it yields CASSNRFYGYTF.